These 23 T cell receptor beta chains were sequenced from one sample in a study of shared clonotypes between healthy human individuals. Generated by immunoSEQ multiplex PCR, the TCRdb table keeps only in-frame clones and is missing some. The data contain 600,000 or so clones, about 95% of them singletons. Naive CD8 cells lacked CD45RO and underwent positive selection for CCR7, leaving out terminally differentiated effector memory CD45RA+ cells. Sequenced sample: naive CD8+ T cells sorted from blood. All receptors derive from a woman aged 25-40 years in good health.

Only one count was recorded for this clone. V gene TRBV11-1 combines with J gene TRBJ1-1; D uncertain. This CDR3 is 15 amino acids long. The V gene's germline CDR1 is SGHAT and CDR2 FQDESV (reference sequence). V was trimmed by 5 bases and J by 1 base, leaving 14 bases between them. The CDR3 DNA reads TGTGCCAGCAGCCCTGCCAGAGGAGGGAACACTGAAGCTTTCTTT. This sequence encodes CASSPARGGNTEAFF.

The count of this clone is one. This sequence joins TRBV29-1 and TRBJ2-7, with a weak D call TRBD1 (5 bases). V shed 7 bases and J shed 1 base, with 8 bases lying between them. The germline CDR1 and CDR2 sequences are SQVTM and ANQGSEA. The CDR3 spans 11 residues. This CDR3 reads CSATVSYEQYF. The CDR3 DNA sequence: TGCAGCGCGACAGTTTCCTACGAGCAGTACTTC.

This clone was counted a single time. The rearrangement joins TRBV9 to TRBJ1-2; no reliable D call. Germline lookup yields CDR1 SGDLS and CDR2 YYNGEE. This CDR3 has 15 residues. V lost 4 bases to trimming and J lost 0 bases, with 13 bases between them. The DNA of the CDR3 is TGTGCCAGCAGCCCGCGGGCCCTTGCTAACTATGGCTACACCTTC. Protein sequence: CASSPRALANYGYTF.

This clone occurred once. The chain joins TRBV27 to TRBJ2-7; a weak D match, TRBD2 (6 bases). Per germline, CDR1 MNHEY and CDR2 SMNVEV (reference sequence). There are 14 residues in the CDR3. Trimming took 0 bases from V and 3 from J, leaving 9 bases between them. The CDR3 loop is CASSLSPSDYEQYF. The CDR3 DNA follows: TGTGCCAGCAGTTTATCCCCTAGCGACTACGAGCAGTACTTC.

The V gene is TRBV5-1, the J gene TRBJ2-1, with 10 positions matching TRBD2. J was trimmed by 6 bases and V by 3 bases; bases with no gene match: 9. From germline, CDR1 is SGHRS and CDR2 YFSETQ. The CDR3 consists of 16 residues. The CDR3 DNA is TGCGCCAGCAGCTCCCTCAGCGGGAGGGCCGGCAATGAGCAGTTCTTC. This sequence encodes CASSSLSGRAGNEQFF. The full variable domain, rest sourced from reference TRBV5-1 and TRBJ2-1, is KAGVTQTPRYLIKTRGQQVTLSCSPISGHRSVSWYQQTPGQGLQFLFEYFSETQRNKGNFPGRFSGRQFSNSRSEMNVSTLELGDSALYLCASSSLSGRAGNEQFFGPGTRLTVL.

This chain uses TRBV27 with TRBJ1-2; the match to TRBD1 covers 7 bases. J lost 8 bases, V lost 5 bases, and 8 bases had no gene match. The CDR3 is made up of 13 amino acids. CDR1 and CDR2 from the germline V gene are MNHEY and SMNVEV (reference sequence). This CDR3 is CASSAQGRQGYTF. The CDR3 nucleotides are TGTGCCAGCAGTGCACAGGGGAGGCAGGGCTACACCTTC.

This chain joins TRBV19 and TRBJ2-7, with a weak D call TRBD2 (6 bases). CDR3 length equals 13 residues. The germline V and J ends were trimmed by 5 bases and 6 bases, with 14 bases remaining between them. CDR1 is LNHDA and CDR2 is SQIVND in the germline V gene (reference sequence). DNA for the CDR3: TGTGCCAGTAGTGCGGGACTTACTATCGAGCAGTACTTC. The encoded protein is CASSAGLTIEQYF.

The V and J genes are TRBV4-1 and TRBJ2-7; TRBD2 matches at 8 bases. This CDR3 spans 16 amino acids. J was trimmed by 3 bases and V by 3 bases; bases with no gene match: 10. The germline gives CDR1 MGHRA, CDR2 YSYEKL. The CDR3 here is CASSQAGGHGNYEQYF. Written as DNA, the CDR3 is TGCGCCAGCAGCCAGGCGGGGGGACACGGAAACTACGAGCAGTACTTC.

This rearrangement joins TRBV4-2 to TRBJ2-1, with D perhaps matching TRBD2 (5 bases). Trimming removed 1 base from V and 8 bases from J, with 18 bases in between. Germline V CDR1 and CDR2: LGHNA, YNFKEQ. The CDR3 has 16 residues. Here the CDR3 DNA reads TGTGCCAGCAGCCAAGTCCGTTTGGAGGTGGGGTATGAGCAGTTCTTC. Translated: CASSQVRLEVGYEQFF.

The V call is TRBV27, the J call TRBJ2-1; D remains ambiguous. The ends were cut back, 0 bases at V and 2 bases at J, with 8 bases in the middle. The CDR3 extends over 15 amino acids. CDR1 and CDR2 (germline): MNHEY, SMNVEV (reference sequence). The CDR3 coding sequence is TGTGCCAGCAGTTTATCAGGGCTTCCCTACAATGAGCAGTTCTTC. Translated, it gives CASSLSGLPYNEQFF.

This chain joins TRBV9 and TRBJ1-3; the D is unclear. The germline gives CDR1 SGDLS, CDR2 YYNGEE. This CDR3 is 15 amino acids long. Deletions cut 0 bases from V and 0 bases from J, with 7 bases between. The CDR3 DNA reads TGTGCCAGCAGCGTAGACCCCGGCTCTGGAAACACCATATATTTT. As protein: CASSVDPGSGNTIYF.

As regards this clone: The same CDR3 can be traced to other DNA sequences in this sample. The chain carries TRBV29-1 and TRBJ2-2; TRBD2 is a possible D gene (5 bases). With 6 bases removed from V and 5 bases from J, the gap between germline ends came to 7 bases. In germline, CDR1 is SQVTM, CDR2 ANQGSEA. There are 11 residues in the CDR3. CDR3 DNA: TGCAGCGTCGTAGCGACCGGGGAGCTGTTTTTT. Protein sequence: CSVVATGELFF.

The chain links TRBV13 to TRBJ2-3; D might be TRBD2 (5 bases). Trimming left V 7 bases short and J 2 bases short, with 10 bases between. Germline V gene sequence: CDR1 PRHDT, CDR2 FYEKMQ (reference sequence). The length of the CDR3 is 13 residues. CDR3 sequence reads: CASTGGPTDTQYF. CDR3 sequence (DNA): TGTGCCAGCACCGGAGGTCCCACAGATACGCAGTATTTT.

The chain recombines TRBV28 with TRBJ1-5; D gene uncertain. The CDR3 has 12 residues. V was clipped by 5 bases and J by 3 bases, with 5 bases between them. Germline CDR1 reads MDHEN; CDR2 reads SYDVKM. CDR3 in amino acids: CASSAANQPQHF. The CDR3 nucleotides are TGTGCCAGCAGTGCCGCCAATCAGCCCCAGCATTTT. Full variable domain (outside the CDR3, taken from reference TRBV28 and TRBJ1-5): DVKVTQSSRYLVKRTGEKVFLECVQDMDHENMFWYRQDPGLGLRLIYFSYDVKMKEKGDIPEGYSVSREKKERFSLILESASTNQTSMYLCASSAANQPQHFGDGTRLSIL.

The chain has TRBV28 and TRBJ2-5; 14 positions match TRBD2. CDR3 size: 14 residues. After removal of 6 bases from V and 13 bases from J, the junction contained 10 bases not matched to a gene. Germline loops: CDR1 MDHEN, CDR2 SYDVKM. The CDR3 here is CASSSDPGLAGVYF. CDR3 DNA: TGTGCCAGCAGCTCTGACCCGGGACTAGCGGGAGTGTACTTC.

V gene TRBV27 combines with J gene TRBJ2-1; D assignment may be TRBD1 or TRBD2 (5 bases each). With 5 bases removed from V and 9 bases from J, the gap between germline ends came to 23 bases. CDR3 length equals 16 residues. The germline V gene encodes CDR1 MNHEY and CDR2 SMNVEV (reference sequence). The CDR3 protein is CASSPRGALPDGEQFF. CDR3 nucleotides: TGTGCCAGCAGTCCCCGGGGCGCCCTCCCCGACGGTGAGCAGTTCTTC.

The genes are TRBV5-1 and TRBJ2-3; 8 nucleotides match TRBD2. Germline-derived CDR1 and CDR2 are SGHRS and YFSETQ. CDR3 length equals 17 residues. V was clipped by 3 bases and J by 5 bases; unmatched bases: 14. The CDR3 reads CASSSPVGAGVEDTQYF. The CDR3 DNA reads TGCGCCAGCAGCTCCCCGGTCGGAGCGGGAGTTGAAGATACGCAGTATTTT.

The genes are TRBV19 and TRBJ2-3; a weak D match, TRBD1 (8 bases). The V gene's germline CDR1 is LNHDA and CDR2 SQIVND (reference sequence). The ends were cut back, 5 bases at V and 3 bases at J, with 21 bases in the middle. CDR3 size: 17 residues. CDR3: CASSRGDRSTSTDTQYF. As DNA, the CDR3 is TGTGCCAGTAGTCGGGGGGACAGGAGTACGAGTACAGATACGCAGTATTTT.

The chain links TRBV6-1 to TRBJ2-7; D may correspond to TRBD1 or TRBD2 (5 bases each). The germline V gene has CDR1 MNHNS and CDR2 SASEGT. This CDR3 region has 12 residues. V was pared by 8 bases and J by 6 bases, with 14 bases between. The CDR3 protein is CASGPIGTEQYF. For the CDR3, the DNA is TGTGCCAGCGGTCCCATAGGGACCGAGCAGTACTTC.

The J gene is TRBJ2-4, the V gene TRBV15; D may match TRBD1 or TRBD2 (5 bases each). This CDR3 region has 16 residues. The germline V gene has CDR1 LNHNV and CDR2 YYDKDF (reference sequence). Trimming cost V 4 bases and J 5 bases, with 18 bases left between them. The CDR3 reads CATSTVGEGIENIQYF. In DNA, the CDR3 is TGTGCCACCAGCACCGTAGGAGAGGGGATCGAAAACATTCAGTACTTC.

The V and J genes are TRBV7-9 and TRBJ2-7; D is unclear. V gave up 5 bases and J gave up 3 bases, with 11 bases separating them. The germline gives CDR1 SEHNR, CDR2 FQNEAQ (reference sequence). The CDR3 contains 13 residues. In nucleotides, the CDR3 is TGTGCCAGCAGCCCTGGCCCGGACTACGAGCAGTACTTC. As protein: CASSPGPDYEQYF.

The V gene is TRBV13, the J gene TRBJ2-4; 8 bases fit TRBD2. This CDR3 region has 18 residues. The junction had 12 bases not matched to a gene; V was cut back by 5 bases and J by 0 bases. Germline-derived CDR1 and CDR2 are PRHDT and FYEKMQ (reference sequence). CDR3 amino acids: CASSQQLAEGGAKNIQYF. The DNA of the CDR3 is TGTGCCAGCAGCCAGCAACTAGCGGAGGGCGGAGCCAAAAACATTCAGTACTTC. The full variable domain, with the rest looked up from reference TRBV13 and TRBJ2-4, is AAGVIQSPRHLIKEKRETATLKCYPIPRHDTVYWYQQGPGQDPQFLISFYEKMQSDKGSIPDRFSAQQFSDYHSELNMSSLELGDSALYFCASSQQLAEGGAKNIQYFGAGTRLSVL.

As for this clone: Other DNA sequences from this sample encode an identical CDR3 as well. The chain couples TRBV2 to TRBJ2-5; no definite D call. The CDR3 extends over 10 amino acids. V lost 5 bases and J 5 bases, leaving 3 bases between the germline ends. CDR1 and CDR2 from the germline V gene are SNHLY and FYNNEI. CDR3 nucleotides: TGTGCCAGCAGTTCGGAGACCCAGTACTTC. Amino acid sequence: CASSSETQYF.